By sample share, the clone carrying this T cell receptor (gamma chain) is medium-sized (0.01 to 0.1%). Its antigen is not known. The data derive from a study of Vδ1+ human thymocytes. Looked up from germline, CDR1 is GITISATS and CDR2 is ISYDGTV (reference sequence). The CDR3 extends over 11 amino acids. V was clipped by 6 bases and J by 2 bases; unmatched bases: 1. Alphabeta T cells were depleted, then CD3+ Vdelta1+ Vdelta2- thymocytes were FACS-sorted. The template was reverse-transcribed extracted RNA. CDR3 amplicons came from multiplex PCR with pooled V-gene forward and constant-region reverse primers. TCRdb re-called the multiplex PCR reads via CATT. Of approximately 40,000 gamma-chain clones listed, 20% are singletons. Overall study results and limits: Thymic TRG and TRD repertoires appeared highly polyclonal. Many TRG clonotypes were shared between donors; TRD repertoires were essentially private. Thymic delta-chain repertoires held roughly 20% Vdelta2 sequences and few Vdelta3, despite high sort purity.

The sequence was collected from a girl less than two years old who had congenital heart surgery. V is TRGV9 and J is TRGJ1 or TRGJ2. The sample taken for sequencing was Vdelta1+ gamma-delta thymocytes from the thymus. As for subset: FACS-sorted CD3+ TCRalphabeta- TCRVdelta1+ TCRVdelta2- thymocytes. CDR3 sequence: CALWYYYKKLF. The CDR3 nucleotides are TGTGCCTTGTGGTATTATTATAAGAAACTCTTT.